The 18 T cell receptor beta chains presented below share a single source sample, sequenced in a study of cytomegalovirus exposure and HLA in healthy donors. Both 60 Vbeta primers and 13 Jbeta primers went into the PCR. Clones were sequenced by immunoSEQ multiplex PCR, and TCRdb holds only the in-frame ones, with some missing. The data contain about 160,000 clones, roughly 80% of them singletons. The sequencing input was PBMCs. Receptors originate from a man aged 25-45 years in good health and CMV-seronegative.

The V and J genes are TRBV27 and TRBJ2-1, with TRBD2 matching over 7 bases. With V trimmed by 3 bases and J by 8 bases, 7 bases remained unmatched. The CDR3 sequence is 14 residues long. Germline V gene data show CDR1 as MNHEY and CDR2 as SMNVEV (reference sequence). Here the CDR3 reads CASSLGREQDEQFF. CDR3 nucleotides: TGTGCCAGCAGTTTGGGGCGGGAGCAAGATGAGCAGTTCTTC.

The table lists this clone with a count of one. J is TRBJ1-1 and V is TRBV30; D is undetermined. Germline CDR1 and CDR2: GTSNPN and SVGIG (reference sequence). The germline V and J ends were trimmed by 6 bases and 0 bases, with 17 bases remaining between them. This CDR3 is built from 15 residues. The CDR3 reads CACRSGGILNTEAFF. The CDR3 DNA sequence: TGTGCCTGCCGCTCCGGCGGGATTCTGAACACTGAAGCTTTCTTT.

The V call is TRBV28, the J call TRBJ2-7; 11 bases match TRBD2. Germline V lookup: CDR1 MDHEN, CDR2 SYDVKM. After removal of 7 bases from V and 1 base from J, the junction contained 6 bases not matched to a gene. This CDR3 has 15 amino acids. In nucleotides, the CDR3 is TGTGCCAGCAAAGGGACTAGCGGAGCTTCCTACGAGCAGTACTTC. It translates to CASKGTSGASYEQYF.

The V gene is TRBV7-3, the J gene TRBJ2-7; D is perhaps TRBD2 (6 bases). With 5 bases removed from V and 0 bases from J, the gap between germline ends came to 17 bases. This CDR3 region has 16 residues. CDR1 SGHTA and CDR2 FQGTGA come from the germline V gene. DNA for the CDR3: TGTGCCAGCAGCCCCTCTGGCGGGACCAGCTCCTACGAGCAGTACTTC. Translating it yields CASSPSGGTSSYEQYF.

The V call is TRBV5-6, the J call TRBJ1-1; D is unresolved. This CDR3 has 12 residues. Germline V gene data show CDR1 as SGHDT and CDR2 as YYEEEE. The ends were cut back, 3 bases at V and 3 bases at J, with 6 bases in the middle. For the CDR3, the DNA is TGTGCCAGCAGCTCCGGGGACACTGAAGCTTTCTTT. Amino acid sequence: CASSSGDTEAFF.

In DNA, the CDR3 is TGTGCCTGGAGTGTAAGCGGTAACTATGGCTACACCTTC. Amino acid sequence: CAWSVSGNYGYTF. The chain has TRBV30 and TRBJ1-2; no clear D gene. The germline V and J ends were trimmed by 0 bases and 1 base, with 6 bases remaining between them. Germline V gene sequence: CDR1 GTSNPN, CDR2 SVGIG (reference sequence). The CDR3 runs 13 residues.

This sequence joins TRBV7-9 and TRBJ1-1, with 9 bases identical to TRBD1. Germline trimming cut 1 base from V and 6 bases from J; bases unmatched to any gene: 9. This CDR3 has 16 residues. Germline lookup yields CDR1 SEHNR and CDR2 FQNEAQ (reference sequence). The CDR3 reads CASSLVDRGFQAEAFF. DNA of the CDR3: TGTGCCAGCAGCTTAGTGGACAGGGGATTTCAGGCTGAAGCTTTCTTT.

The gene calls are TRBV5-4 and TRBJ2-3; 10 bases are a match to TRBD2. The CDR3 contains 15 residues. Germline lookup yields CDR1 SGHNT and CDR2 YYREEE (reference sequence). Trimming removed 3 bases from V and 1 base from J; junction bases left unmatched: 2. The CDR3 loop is CASSYTSGGTDTQYF. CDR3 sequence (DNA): TGTGCCAGCAGCTATACTAGCGGGGGCACAGATACGCAGTATTTT. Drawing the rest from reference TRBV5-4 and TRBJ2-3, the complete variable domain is ETGVTQSPTHLIKTRGQQVTLRCSSQSGHNTVSWYQQALGQGPQFIFQYYREEENGRGNFPPRFSGLQFPNYSSELNVNALELDDSALYLCASSYTSGGTDTQYFGPGTRLTVL.

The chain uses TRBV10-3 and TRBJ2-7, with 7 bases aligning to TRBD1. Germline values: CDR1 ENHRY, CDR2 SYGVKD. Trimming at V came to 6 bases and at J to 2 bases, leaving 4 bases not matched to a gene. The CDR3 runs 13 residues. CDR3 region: CAISQTGTYEQYF. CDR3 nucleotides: TGTGCCATCAGCCAGACAGGGACCTACGAGCAGTACTTC.

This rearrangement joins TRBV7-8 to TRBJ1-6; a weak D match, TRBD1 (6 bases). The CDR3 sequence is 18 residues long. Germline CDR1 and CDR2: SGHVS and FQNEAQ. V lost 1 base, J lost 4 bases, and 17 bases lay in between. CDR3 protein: CASSLGWVSRGYNSPLHF. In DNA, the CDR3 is TGTGCCAGCAGCTTAGGTTGGGTCTCTAGGGGGTATAATTCACCCCTCCACTTT.

The CDR3 is CASSERQGDEQYF. The CDR3 region has the DNA TGTGCCAGCAGCGAGAGACAGGGAGACGAGCAGTACTTC. The chain couples TRBV7-3 to TRBJ2-7; TRBD1 agrees at 7 bases. This CDR3 region has 13 residues. Germline V CDR1 and CDR2: SGHTA, FQGTGA. V shed 5 bases, J shed 5 bases, and the junction held 6 bases outside the gene matches. Filled out from reference TRBV7-3 and TRBJ2-7, the complete variable domain reads GAGVSQTPSNKVTEKGKYVELRCDPISGHTALYWYRQSLGQGPEFLIYFQGTGAADDSGLPNDRFFAVRPEGSVSTLKIQRTERGDSAVYLCASSERQGDEQYFGPGTRLTVT.

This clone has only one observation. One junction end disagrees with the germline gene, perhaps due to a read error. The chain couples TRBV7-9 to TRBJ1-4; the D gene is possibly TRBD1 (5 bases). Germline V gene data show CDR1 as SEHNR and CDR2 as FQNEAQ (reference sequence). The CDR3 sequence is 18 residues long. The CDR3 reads CSSSSTVRERGAEEKLFF. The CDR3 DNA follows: TGTTCCAGCAGCTCTACGGTCCGGGAGAGGGGCGCCGAGGAAAAACTGTTTTTT.

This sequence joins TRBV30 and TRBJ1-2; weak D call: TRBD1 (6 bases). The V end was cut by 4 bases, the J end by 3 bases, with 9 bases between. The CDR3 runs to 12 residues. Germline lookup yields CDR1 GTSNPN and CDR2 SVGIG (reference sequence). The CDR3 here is CAWKQGDYGYTF. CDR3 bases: TGTGCCTGGAAACAGGGAGACTATGGCTACACCTTC.

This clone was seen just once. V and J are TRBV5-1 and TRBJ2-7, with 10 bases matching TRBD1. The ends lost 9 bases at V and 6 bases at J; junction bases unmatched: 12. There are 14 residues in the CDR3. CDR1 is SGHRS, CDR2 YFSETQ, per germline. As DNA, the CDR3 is TGCGCCACCATGACCGGGACAGGGGCATCCGAGCAGTACTTC. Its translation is CATMTGTGASEQYF.

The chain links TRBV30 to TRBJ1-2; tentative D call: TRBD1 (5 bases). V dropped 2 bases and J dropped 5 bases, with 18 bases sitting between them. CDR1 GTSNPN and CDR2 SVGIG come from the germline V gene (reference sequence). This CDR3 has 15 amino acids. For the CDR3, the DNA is TGTGCCTGGAGTCGTCAGGGCCCCACCGGGTATGGCTACACCTTC. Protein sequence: CAWSRQGPTGYGYTF.

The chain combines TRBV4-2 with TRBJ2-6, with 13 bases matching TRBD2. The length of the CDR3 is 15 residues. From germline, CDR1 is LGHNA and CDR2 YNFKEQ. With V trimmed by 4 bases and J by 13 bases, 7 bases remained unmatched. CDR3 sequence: CASSPGLAGPQVLTF. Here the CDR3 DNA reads TGTGCCAGCAGCCCGGGACTAGCGGGACCCCAAGTCCTGACTTTC.

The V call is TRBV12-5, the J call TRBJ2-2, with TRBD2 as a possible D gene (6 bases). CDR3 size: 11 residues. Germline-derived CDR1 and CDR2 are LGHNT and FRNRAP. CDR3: CAVAAGGELFF. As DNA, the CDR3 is TGTGCCGTAGCGGCTGGCGGGGAGCTGTTTTTT.

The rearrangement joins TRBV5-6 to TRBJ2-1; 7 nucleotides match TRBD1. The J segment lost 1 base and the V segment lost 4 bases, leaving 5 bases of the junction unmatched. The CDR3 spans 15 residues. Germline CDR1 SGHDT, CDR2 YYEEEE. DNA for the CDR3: TGTGCCAGCAGCCCCGGACAGGTATCCTACAATGAGCAGTTCTTC. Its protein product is CASSPGQVSYNEQFF.